This entry describes one T cell receptor beta chain. Its antigen is unknown. The data derive from a study of T cell repertoires in cytomegalovirus infection. The wider study: Public TCR beta signatures marked donors with CMV infection and the matching HLA. Overall study findings and caveats: Totalled public TCR beta family frequency picked out people who carried CMV plus the relevant HLA. The response measured ex vivo was dominated by TCR beta clonotypes (HLA-C-restricted and CMV-specific).

TCRdb processed the reads anew with MiXCR; each CDR3 protein has one entry. The repertoire has approximately 140,000 distinct CDR3 sequences, about 24% of them found once; the top ten carry 34%. The CDR3 runs to 17 residues. The V gene's germline CDR1 is MGHRA and CDR2 YSYEKL. The J segment lost 4 bases and the V segment lost 1 base, leaving 9 bases of the junction unmatched. The J gene is TRBJ2-3, the V gene TRBV4-1; 9 positions agree with TRBD2. The sequenced sample consisted of PBMCs, sequenced either directly or after in vitro stimulation (not recorded which). The receptor was isolated from a human donor in good health (CMV status not recorded). Some clones in this sample may be carry-over from other donors' samples. Written as DNA, the CDR3 is TGCGCCAGCAGCCAAGGTCCTAGCGGGATGTGGCCAGATACGCAGTATTTT. Translation: CASSQGPSGMWPDTQYF.